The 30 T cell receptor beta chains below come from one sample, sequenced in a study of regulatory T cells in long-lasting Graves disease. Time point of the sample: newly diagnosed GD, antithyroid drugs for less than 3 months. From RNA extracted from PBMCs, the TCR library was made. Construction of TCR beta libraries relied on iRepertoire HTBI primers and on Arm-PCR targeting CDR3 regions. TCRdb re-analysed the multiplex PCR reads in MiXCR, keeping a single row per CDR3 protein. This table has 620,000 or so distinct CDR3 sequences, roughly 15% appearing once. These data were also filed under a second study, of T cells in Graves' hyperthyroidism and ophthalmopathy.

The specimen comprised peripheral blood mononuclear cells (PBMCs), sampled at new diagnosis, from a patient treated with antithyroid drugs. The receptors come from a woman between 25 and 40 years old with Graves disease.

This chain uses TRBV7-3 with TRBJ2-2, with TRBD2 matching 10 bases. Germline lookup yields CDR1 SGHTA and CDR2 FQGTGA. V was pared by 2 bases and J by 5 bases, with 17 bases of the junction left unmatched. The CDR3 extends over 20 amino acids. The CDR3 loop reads CASSLAPLASGSLGTGELFF. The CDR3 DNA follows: TGTGCCAGCAGCTTAGCCCCCCTGGCTAGCGGGAGTTTGGGGACCGGGGAGCTGTTTTTT.

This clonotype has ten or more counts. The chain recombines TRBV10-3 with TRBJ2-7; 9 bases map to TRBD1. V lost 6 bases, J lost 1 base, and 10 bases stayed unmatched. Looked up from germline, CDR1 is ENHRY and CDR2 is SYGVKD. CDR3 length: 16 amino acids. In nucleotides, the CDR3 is TGTGCCATCAGAGAGGACAGGGGAGTCGTGTCCTACGAGCAGTACTTC. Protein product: CAIREDRGVVSYEQYF.

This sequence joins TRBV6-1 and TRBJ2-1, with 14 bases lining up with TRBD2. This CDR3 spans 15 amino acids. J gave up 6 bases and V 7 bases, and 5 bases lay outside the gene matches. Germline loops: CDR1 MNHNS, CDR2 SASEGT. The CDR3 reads CASTVGTSGSNEQFF. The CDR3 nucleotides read TGTGCCAGCACCGTTGGGACTAGCGGGAGCAATGAGCAGTTCTTC.

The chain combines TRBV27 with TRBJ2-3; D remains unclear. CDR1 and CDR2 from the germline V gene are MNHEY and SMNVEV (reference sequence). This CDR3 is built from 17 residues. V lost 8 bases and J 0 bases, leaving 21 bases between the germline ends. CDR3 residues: CASSKSGAPLSTDTQYF. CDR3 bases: TGTGCCAGCTCTAAATCAGGAGCCCCCCTAAGCACAGATACGCAGTATTTT.

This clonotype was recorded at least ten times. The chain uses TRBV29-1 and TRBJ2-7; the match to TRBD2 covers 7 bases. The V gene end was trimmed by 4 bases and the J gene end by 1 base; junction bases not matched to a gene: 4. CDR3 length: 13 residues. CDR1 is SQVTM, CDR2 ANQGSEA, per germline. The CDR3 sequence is CSVAGGISYEQYF. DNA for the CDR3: TGCAGCGTTGCGGGAGGCATATCCTACGAGCAGTACTTC.

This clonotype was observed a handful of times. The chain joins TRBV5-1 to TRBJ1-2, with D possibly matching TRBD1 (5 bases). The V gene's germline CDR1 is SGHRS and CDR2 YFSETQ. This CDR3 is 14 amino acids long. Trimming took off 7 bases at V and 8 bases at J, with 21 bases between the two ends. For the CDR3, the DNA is TGCGCCAGCGTATCCCCCGGGCAGGGCGGCGGCTACACCTTC. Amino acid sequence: CASVSPGQGGGYTF. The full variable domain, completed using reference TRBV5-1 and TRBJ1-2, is KAGVTQTPRYLIKTRGQQVTLSCSPISGHRSVSWYQQTPGQGLQFLFEYFSETQRNKGNFPGRFSGRQFSNSRSEMNVSTLELGDSALYLCASVSPGQGGGYTFGSGTRLTVV.

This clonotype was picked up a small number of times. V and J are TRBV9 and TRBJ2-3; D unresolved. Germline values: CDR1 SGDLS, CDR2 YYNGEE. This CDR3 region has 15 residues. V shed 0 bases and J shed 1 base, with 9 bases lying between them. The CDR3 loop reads CASSVGVGGTDTQYF. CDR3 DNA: TGTGCCAGCAGCGTAGGAGTAGGTGGCACAGATACGCAGTATTTT.

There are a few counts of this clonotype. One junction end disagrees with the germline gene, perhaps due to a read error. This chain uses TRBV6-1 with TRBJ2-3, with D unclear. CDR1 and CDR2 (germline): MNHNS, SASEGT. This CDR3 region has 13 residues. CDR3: CASSVLGTDTRYF. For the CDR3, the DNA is TGTGCCAGCAGTGTATTGGGCACAGATACGCGGTATTTT.

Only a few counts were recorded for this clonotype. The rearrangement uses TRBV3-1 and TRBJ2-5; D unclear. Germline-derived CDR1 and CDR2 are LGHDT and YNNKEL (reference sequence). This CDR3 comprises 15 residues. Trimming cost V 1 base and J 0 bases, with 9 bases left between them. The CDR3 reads CASSQVGAYQETQYF. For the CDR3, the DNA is TGTGCCAGCAGCCAAGTGGGCGCCTACCAAGAGACCCAGTACTTC.

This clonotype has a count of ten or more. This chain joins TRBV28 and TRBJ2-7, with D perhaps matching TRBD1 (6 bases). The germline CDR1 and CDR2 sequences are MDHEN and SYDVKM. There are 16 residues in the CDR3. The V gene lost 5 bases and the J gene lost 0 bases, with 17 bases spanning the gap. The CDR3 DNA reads TGTGCCAGCAGTCCCTCCCGACAGGTTAGCTCCTACGAGCAGTACTTC. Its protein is CASSPSRQVSSYEQYF.

The CDR3 sequence: CSARGGSEETQYF. The DNA for the CDR3 is TGCAGTGCTAGAGGAGGGAGTGAGGAGACCCAGTACTTC. This chain connects TRBV20-1 to TRBJ2-5, with D possibly matching TRBD2 (5 bases). Looked up from germline, CDR1 is DFQATT and CDR2 is SNEGSKA (reference sequence). This CDR3 region has 13 residues. Trimming took off 1 base at V and 5 bases at J, with 11 bases between the two ends.

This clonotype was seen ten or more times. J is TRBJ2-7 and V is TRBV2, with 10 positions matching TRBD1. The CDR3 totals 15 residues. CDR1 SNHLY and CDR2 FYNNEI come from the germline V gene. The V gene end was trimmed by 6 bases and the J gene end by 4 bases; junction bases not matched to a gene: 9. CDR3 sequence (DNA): TGTGCCAGCAGCGCTAGGACAGGGGGTTTTTACGAGCAGTACTTC. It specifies CASSARTGGFYEQYF. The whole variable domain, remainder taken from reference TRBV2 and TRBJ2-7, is EPEVTQTPSHQVTQMGQEVILRCVPISNHLYFYWYRQILGQKVEFLVSFYNNEISEKSEIFDDQFSVERPDGSNFTLKIRSTKLEDSAMYFCASSARTGGFYEQYFGPGTRLTVT.

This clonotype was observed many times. The chain's CDR3 is CASSSGAERSYEQYF. The CDR3 nucleotides read TGTGCCAGCAGTTCGGGTGCAGAACGCTCCTACGAGCAGTACTTC. This chain joins TRBV12-3 or TRBV12-4 and TRBJ2-7; D gene ambiguous. The CDR3 consists of 15 residues. The V and J ends lost 4 bases and 0 bases respectively, with 13 bases between them.

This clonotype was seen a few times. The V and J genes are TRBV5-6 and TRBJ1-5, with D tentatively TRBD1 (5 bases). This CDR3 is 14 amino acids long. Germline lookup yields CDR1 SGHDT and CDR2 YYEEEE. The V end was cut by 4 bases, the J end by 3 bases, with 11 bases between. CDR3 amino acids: CASSRDRVNQPQHF. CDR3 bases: TGTGCCAGCAGCCGAGACAGAGTCAATCAGCCCCAGCATTTT.

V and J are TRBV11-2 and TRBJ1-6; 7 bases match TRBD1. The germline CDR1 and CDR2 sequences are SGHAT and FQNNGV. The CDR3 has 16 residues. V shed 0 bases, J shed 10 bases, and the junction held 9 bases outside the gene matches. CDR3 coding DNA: TGTGCCAGCAGCTTAGACGCCCAGGGGGAGGGATCACCCCTCCACTTT. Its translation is CASSLDAQGEGSPLHF.

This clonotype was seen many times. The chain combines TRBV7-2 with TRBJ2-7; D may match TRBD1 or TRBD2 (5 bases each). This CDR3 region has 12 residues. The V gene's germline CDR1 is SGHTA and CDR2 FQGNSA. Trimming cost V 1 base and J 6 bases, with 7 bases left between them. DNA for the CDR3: TGTGCCAGCAGCTTAGGAGGGGTCGAGCAGTACTTC. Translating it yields CASSLGGVEQYF.

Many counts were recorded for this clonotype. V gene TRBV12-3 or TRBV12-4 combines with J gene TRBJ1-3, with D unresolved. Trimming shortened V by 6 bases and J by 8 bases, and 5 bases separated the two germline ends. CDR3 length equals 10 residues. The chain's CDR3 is CASRRYTIYF. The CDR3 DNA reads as TGTGCCAGCAGACGATACACCATATATTTT.

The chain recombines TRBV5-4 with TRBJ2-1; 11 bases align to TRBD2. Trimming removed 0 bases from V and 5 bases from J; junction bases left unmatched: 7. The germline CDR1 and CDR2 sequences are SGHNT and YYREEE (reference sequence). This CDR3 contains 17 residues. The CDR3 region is CASSLDVSGRAHNEQFF. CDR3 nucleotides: TGTGCCAGCAGCTTGGATGTTAGCGGGAGGGCCCACAATGAGCAGTTCTTC.

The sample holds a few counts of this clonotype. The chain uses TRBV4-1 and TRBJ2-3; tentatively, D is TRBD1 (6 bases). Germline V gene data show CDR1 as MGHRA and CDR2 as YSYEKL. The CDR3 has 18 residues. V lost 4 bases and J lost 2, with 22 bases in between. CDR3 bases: TGCGCCAGCAGCCGACTCGAACAGGGCCCCCGGTCCACAGATACGCAGTATTTT. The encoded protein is CASSRLEQGPRSTDTQYF.

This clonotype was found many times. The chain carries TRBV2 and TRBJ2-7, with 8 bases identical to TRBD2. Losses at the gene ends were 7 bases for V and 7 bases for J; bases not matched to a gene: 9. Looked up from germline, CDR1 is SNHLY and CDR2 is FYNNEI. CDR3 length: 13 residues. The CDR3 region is CASILAEAGEQYF. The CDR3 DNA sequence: TGTGCCAGCATACTAGCGGAGGCAGGGGAGCAGTACTTC.

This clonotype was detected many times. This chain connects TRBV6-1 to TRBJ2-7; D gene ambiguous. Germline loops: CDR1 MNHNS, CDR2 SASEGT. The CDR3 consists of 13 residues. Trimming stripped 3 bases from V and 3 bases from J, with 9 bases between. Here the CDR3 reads CASSDPPSYEQYF. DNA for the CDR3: TGTGCCAGCAGTGATCCCCCCAGCTACGAGCAGTACTTC.

CDR3 sequence (DNA): TGCAGCGCAGGACAGGACCATGGCTACACCTTC. This gives the protein CSAGQDHGYTF. The chain uses TRBV29-1 and TRBJ1-2, with 7 bases aligning to TRBD1. The CDR3 spans 11 residues. The ends lost 7 bases at V and 6 bases at J; junction bases unmatched: 5. From germline, CDR1 is SQVTM and CDR2 ANQGSEA.

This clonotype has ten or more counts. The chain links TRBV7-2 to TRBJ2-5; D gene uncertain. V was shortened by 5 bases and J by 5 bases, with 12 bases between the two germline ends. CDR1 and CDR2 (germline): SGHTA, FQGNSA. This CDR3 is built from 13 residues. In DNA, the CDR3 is TGTGCCAGCAGCCCTGAACCCGTGGAGACCCAGTACTTC. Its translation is CASSPEPVETQYF.

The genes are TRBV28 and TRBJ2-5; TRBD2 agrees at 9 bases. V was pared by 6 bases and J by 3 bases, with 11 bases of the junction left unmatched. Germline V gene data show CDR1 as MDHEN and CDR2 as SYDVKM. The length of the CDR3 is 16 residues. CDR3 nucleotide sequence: TGTGCCAGCAGGCTTAGCGGGAGAAGGGGCAAAGAGACCCAGTACTTC. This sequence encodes CASRLSGRRGKETQYF.

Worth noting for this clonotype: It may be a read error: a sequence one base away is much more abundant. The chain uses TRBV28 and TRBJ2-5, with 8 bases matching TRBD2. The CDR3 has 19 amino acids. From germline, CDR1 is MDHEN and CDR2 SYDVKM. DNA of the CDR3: TGTGCCAGCAGTTTGAAGCTAGCGGGCCAATTTTGGCGACAAGAGACCCGGTACTTC. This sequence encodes CASSLKLAGQFWRQETRYF.

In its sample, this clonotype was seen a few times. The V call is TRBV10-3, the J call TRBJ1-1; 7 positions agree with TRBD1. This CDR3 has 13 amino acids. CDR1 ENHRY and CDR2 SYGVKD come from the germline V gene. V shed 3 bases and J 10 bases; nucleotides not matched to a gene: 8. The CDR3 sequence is CAISDLQGSGAFF. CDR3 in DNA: TGTGCCATCAGTGACTTACAGGGGTCTGGAGCTTTCTTT.

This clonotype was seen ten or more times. The DNA of the CDR3 is TGTGCCAGCAGCCCAAATACAGGGGGCGTTATAAATGAGCAGTTCTTC. Residues: CASSPNTGGVINEQFF. V is TRBV12-3 or TRBV12-4 and J is TRBJ2-1; 9 bases are shared with TRBD1. V shed 6 bases, J shed 7 bases, and the junction held 13 bases outside the gene matches. This CDR3 has 16 residues.

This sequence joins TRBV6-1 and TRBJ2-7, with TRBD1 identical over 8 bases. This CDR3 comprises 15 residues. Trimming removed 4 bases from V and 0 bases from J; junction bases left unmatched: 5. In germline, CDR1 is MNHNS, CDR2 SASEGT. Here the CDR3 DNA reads TGTGCCAGCAGTGCCCCGGACAGGGCCTCCTACGAGCAGTACTTC. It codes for CASSAPDRASYEQYF.

CDR3 amino acids: CANRRGLTDTQYF. CDR3 sequence (DNA): TGTGCCAACCGGCGGGGGCTAACAGATACGCAGTATTTT. This chain joins TRBV10-3 and TRBJ2-3; tentatively, D is TRBD2 (7 bases). In germline, CDR1 is ENHRY, CDR2 SYGVKD. The CDR3 loop spans 13 amino acids. Trimming cost V 10 bases and J 3 bases, with 14 bases left between them.

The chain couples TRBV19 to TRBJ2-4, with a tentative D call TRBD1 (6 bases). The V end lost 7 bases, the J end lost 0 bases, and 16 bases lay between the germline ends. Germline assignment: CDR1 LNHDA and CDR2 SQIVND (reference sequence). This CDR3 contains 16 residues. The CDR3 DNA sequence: TGTGCCAGTACCGATCACAGGGTTGGAGCCAAAAACATTCAGTACTTC. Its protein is CASTDHRVGAKNIQYF.